Included here is one TCR beta chain sequence, with context. Its antigen remains unidentified. It was with 60 Vbeta and 13 Jbeta primers that the PCR ran. Generated by immunoSEQ multiplex PCR, the TCRdb table keeps only in-frame clones and is missing some. Its table records 100,000 to 150,000 clones. The data stem from a study of cytomegalovirus exposure and HLA in healthy donors. Across the study: HLA-typed donors contributed around 85 million unique TCRs, which were held in an early data release.

V lost 6 bases and J 4 bases, leaving 10 bases between the germline ends. CDR3 length: 13 amino acids. CDR1 is MNHEY, CDR2 SVGAGI, per germline. General study findings and limits: An apparent linkage of common viral pathogens to several of the most significant clusters emerged in a later analysis.

The sequenced material came from PBMCs. This chain joins TRBV6-5 and TRBJ1-5; D remains unclear. The receptor comes from a young man in good health and CMV-seronegative. In DNA form, the CDR3 reads TGTGCCAGCAGGAGGGCGGAAAATCAGCCCCAGCATTTT. Translating gives CASRRAENQPQHF.